The clone carrying this T cell receptor beta chain was seen repeatedly, ten times or more. What it binds is not known. The donors were all healthy and Caucasian. This sample is drawn from a study of identical twins. The study, taken as a whole, reports: Sharing of beta out-of-frame sequences by twins showed a weaker excess. For zero-insertion analyses, partial confounding could come from invariant MAIT and iNKT cells.

The V end was cut by 0 bases, the J end by 1 base, with 7 bases between. The germline gives CDR1 SGDLS, CDR2 YYNGEE. The CDR3 loop spans 14 amino acids. From the 5' RACE reads, TCRdb called clonotypes with MiXCR, one entry per CDR3 protein. The sample yields under 250,000 distinct CDR3 sequences, 6% to 8% seen once. This sample also belongs to another study, concerning yellow fever vaccine responses in identical twins.

Sequencing was done on a sample of CD8+ T cells sorted from blood. This clonotype originated in a woman under 30 in good health. This sequence joins TRBV9 and TRBJ1-1, with a weak D call TRBD1 (5 bases). Written as DNA, the CDR3 is TGTGCCAGCAGCGTAGGGGACTCGAACACTGAAGCTTTCTTT. It encodes CASSVGDSNTEAFF.